This T cell receptor (beta chain) was captured in a study of blood T cell repertoires in COVID-19. This CDR3 is built from 15 residues. The germline V gene has CDR1 LGHNA and CDR2 YNFKEQ. The V and J ends lost 1 base and 2 bases respectively, with 11 bases between them. Data came from immunoSEQ multiplex PCR; TCRdb stores just in-frame clones and leaves some out. The sample lists around 160,000 clones, roughly 86% seen once, with less than 1% in the top ten. Sequenced material: peripheral blood. The V and J genes are TRBV4-2 and TRBJ1-1; D not resolved. This TCR came from a man between 18 and 35 years old with acute or convalescent COVID-19. The CDR3 spells CASSQVNGLNTEAFF. In nucleotides, the CDR3 is TGTGCCAGCAGCCAAGTGAACGGACTAAACACTGAAGCTTTCTTT.